This TCR beta chain was found in a study of vaccination effects on CD4 cells after COVID-19. Remarks on this clone: The target antigen is unknown.

Generated by immunoSEQ multiplex PCR, the TCRdb table keeps only in-frame clones and is missing some. The table lists under 65,000 clones, around three quarters of them singletons. Antigen-specific CD4+ T cells were first expanded with viral peptide pools by the ViraFEST assay and only then sequenced. Culture lasted approximately 10 days before CD4+ T cell isolation. The person's infection with SARS-CoV-2, confirmed by PCR, took place between March and December 2020. Days 3 and 7 were when half the medium was replaced with IL-2 medium. The receptor comes from a human donor who had a prior SARS-CoV-2 infection. The sample in question was CD4+ T cells from PBMCs cultured with HIV peptides, obtained before COVID-19 vaccination. As for subset: HIV-1 Nef peptide pool negative control/reference culture.

CDR3 in DNA: TGTGCCAGCAGCTTAGTGGGGGGCAGTCTTAATGAAAAACTGTTTTTT. Its protein is CASSLVGGSLNEKLFF. The chain combines TRBV7-2 with TRBJ1-4; tentatively, D is TRBD1 (6 bases). Germline V lookup: CDR1 SGHTA, CDR2 FQGNSA. The V end was cut by 1 base, the J end by 4 bases, with 13 bases between. The CDR3 sequence is 16 residues long.